The 13 T cell receptor beta chains listed next were all sequenced from one sample in a study of T cells in Graves' hyperthyroidism and ophthalmopathy (dated by TCRdb to 2018 to 2020). The receptor library was made with multiplex PCR. Instrument on record: Illumina HiSeq 2000. The TCR beta CDR3 regions were amplified from RNA transcripts. The TCR CDR3 was subjected to a first round of RT-PCR using the HTBI primer set and the Qiagen OneStep RT-PCR kit. TCRdb reanalyzed the raw reads on its own, using fastp at Q25 for trimming and MiXCR for clone calling, and kept in-frame beta chains. CDR3 protein sequences are deduplicated, and each keeps its most common genes and DNA. For this sample the table gives roughly 500,000 distinct CDR3 sequences, of which approximately 44% were detected only once. Of the sample, 19% is held by the ten largest clones. Sequenced material: peripheral blood or thyroid tissue (not recorded which). The receptors originated from an adult woman with Graves' disease, either hyperthyroidism or ophthalmopathy (not recorded which).

The chain combines TRBV7-9 with TRBJ2-1; no firm D call. V lost 8 bases to trimming and J lost 6 bases, with 8 bases between them. The CDR3 runs 11 residues. The V gene's germline CDR1 is SEHNR and CDR2 FQNEAQ (reference sequence). The DNA for the CDR3 is TGTGCCAGCTCCCCGAGCAATGAGCAGTTCTTC. Amino acid sequence: CASSPSNEQFF.

The table lists this clonotype with a few counts. V and J are TRBV5-1 and TRBJ2-7; D unclear. The V and J ends lost 2 bases and 0 bases respectively, with 9 bases between them. CDR1 SGHRS and CDR2 YFSETQ come from the germline V gene. This CDR3 has 14 residues. CDR3 nucleotides: TGCGCCAGCAGCTTAGGAATGATCTCCTACGAGCAGTACTTC. Residues: CASSLGMISYEQYF. The whole variable domain, filled in from reference TRBV5-1 and TRBJ2-7, reads KAGVTQTPRYLIKTRGQQVTLSCSPISGHRSVSWYQQTPGQGLQFLFEYFSETQRNKGNFPGRFSGRQFSNSRSEMNVSTLELGDSALYLCASSLGMISYEQYFGPGTRLTVT.

The gene calls are TRBV5-1 and TRBJ1-5; D uncertain. The CDR3 length is 14 residues. Germline V gene lookup returns CDR1 SGHRS and CDR2 YFSETQ. With 4 bases removed from V and 0 bases from J, the gap between germline ends came to 8 bases. The DNA of the CDR3 is TGCGCCAGCAGCGAGGACGGTAGCAATCAGCCCCAGCATTTT. It encodes CASSEDGSNQPQHF.

This clonotype was seen ten or more times. The CDR3 protein is CASSTGGGSYEQYF. CDR3 coding DNA: TGTGCCAGCAGCACAGGGGGGGGCTCCTACGAGCAGTACTTC. The rearrangement links TRBV7-2 to TRBJ2-7, with a possible D match to TRBD1 (8 bases). With 5 bases removed from V and 0 bases from J, the gap between germline ends came to 11 bases. Germline V gives CDR1 SGHTA, CDR2 FQGNSA. The CDR3 runs 14 residues.

This sequence joins TRBV2 and TRBJ2-7; no reliable D call. The length of the CDR3 is 11 residues. Per germline, CDR1 SNHLY and CDR2 FYNNEI. Between the trimmed V and J ends, which lost 7 bases and 7 bases, there was a span of 11 bases. CDR3 sequence (DNA): TGTGCCAGCATTTTTTTTGGGGAGCAGTACTTC. Amino acid sequence: CASIFFGEQYF.

This rearrangement joins TRBV30 to TRBJ2-2, with 7 positions matching TRBD2. CDR1 is GTSNPN and CDR2 is SVGIG in the germline V gene (reference sequence). V trimming: 1 base; J trimming: 4 bases; junction bases outside the gene matches: 6. The CDR3 extends over 15 amino acids. CDR3 bases: TGTGCCTGGAGTGGGAGAAGCGGGATCACCGGGGAGCTGTTTTTT. This gives the protein CAWSGRSGITGELFF.

This clonotype was detected ten times or more. The genes are TRBV10-2 and TRBJ1-1, with D hard to call. CDR1 is WSHSY and CDR2 is SAAADI in the germline V gene. Trimming took 4 bases from V and 0 from J, leaving 12 bases between them. The CDR3 covers 15 residues. CDR3 DNA: TGCGCCAGCAGTGGTTTCCCCGCGATGAACACTGAAGCTTTCTTT. It translates to CASSGFPAMNTEAFF.

The chain combines TRBV7-8 with TRBJ2-5; D gene unclear. Deletions cut 7 bases from V and 4 bases from J, with 19 bases between. This CDR3 region has 15 residues. Germline CDR1 and CDR2: SGHVS and FQNEAQ. CDR3 DNA: TGTGCCAGCACCCTAGAGGCTTCAGTAGGAGAGACCCAGTACTTC. This sequence encodes CASTLEASVGETQYF. Based on the CDR3 plus reference TRBV7-8 and TRBJ2-5, the full variable domain is GAGVSQSPRYKVAKRGQDVALRCDPISGHVSLFWYQQALGQGPEFLTYFQNEAQLDKSGLPSDRFFAERPEGSVSTLKIQRTQQEDSAVYLCASTLEASVGETQYFGPGTRLLVL.

This clonotype came up many times. The CDR3 DNA reads as TGCGCCATGGGACAGGCGAACACCGGGGAGCTGTTTTTT. Its protein is CAMGQANTGELFF. This chain joins TRBV10-2 and TRBJ2-2; 8 bases are shared with TRBD1. V trimming: 10 bases; J trimming: 0 bases; junction bases outside the gene matches: 1. The CDR3 is 13 residues long. Germline loops: CDR1 WSHSY, CDR2 SAAADI.

The CDR3 protein is CASSPKNRDTEAFF. CDR3 DNA sequence: TGTGCCAGCTCACCGAAAAATCGGGACACTGAAGCTTTCTTT. The chain links TRBV18 to TRBJ1-1; D call uncertain. The germline V gene has CDR1 KGHSH and CDR2 LQKENI. Trimming removed 3 bases from V and 3 bases from J, with 11 bases in between. The CDR3 spans 14 residues.

The rearrangement links TRBV15 to TRBJ1-4; 8 nucleotides align to TRBD1. In germline, CDR1 is LNHNV, CDR2 YYDKDF (reference sequence). CDR3 size: 14 residues. The V and J ends lost 3 bases and 6 bases, in that order; junction bases with no gene match: 3. CDR3 residues: CATSSGQGYEKLFF. The CDR3 DNA follows: TGTGCCACCAGCAGTGGACAGGGTTATGAAAAACTGTTTTTT.

This clonotype was picked up many times. The rearrangement links TRBV7-3 to TRBJ1-3; 7 nucleotides align to TRBD1. The CDR3 loop spans 13 amino acids. Germline-derived CDR1 and CDR2 are SGHTA and FQGTGA. The junction had 3 bases not matched to a gene; V was cut back by 2 bases and J by 8 bases. The CDR3 region is CASSLQGGDTIYF. The CDR3 nucleotides read TGTGCCAGCAGCTTACAGGGGGGAGACACCATATATTTT.

A note on this clonotype: Compared with germline, one end of the junction differs, possibly owing to a read error. The chain is built from TRBV19 and TRBJ2-2; 8 bases agree with TRBD1. The germline CDR1 and CDR2 sequences are LNHDA and SQIVND (reference sequence). CDR3 length equals 14 residues. The DNA for the CDR3 is TGTGCCAGTAGTATCAGGGGGCACACCGGGGAGCTGTCTTGG. Residues: CASSIRGHTGELSW.